These T cell receptor beta chains were read from a single sample in a study of graft-versus-host responses after intestinal transplantation. Assay: immunoSEQ multiplex PCR; the TCRdb copy retains only in-frame clones and omits some. The sample records 35,000 to 45,000 clones, around nine tenths being singletons. Specimen: PBMCs, collected 524 days after transplant. The receptors derive from a human patient who received an intestinal transplant, so some T cells may come from the graft donor. CDR3s include the opening cysteine and the closing phenylalanine or tryptophan. The order of the fields is V gene, J gene, clone size, D gene, CDR3 protein, CDR3 DNA. A D gene is named only where the DNA matches it firmly. A row's size may be missing; if present it is once, few, many or a size class.

v_call: TRBV5-1; j_call: TRBJ1-4; clone_size: .; d_call: TRBD1; cdr3_aa: CASSRGQGNEKLFF; cdr3_nt: TGCGCCAGCAGTCGGGGACAGGGAAATGAAAAACTGTTTTTT
v_call: TRBV9; j_call: TRBJ1-3; clone_size: .; d_call: TRBD1; cdr3_aa: CASSARTGAGNTIYF; cdr3_nt: TGTGCCAGCAGCGCCAGGACAGGGGCTGGAAACACCATATATTTT
v_call: TRBV11-2; j_call: TRBJ1-1; clone_size: .; d_call: .; cdr3_aa: CASSLTGEKMNTEAFF; cdr3_nt: TGTGCCAGCAGCTTAACTGGGGAAAAAATGAACACTGAAGCTTTCTTT
v_call: TRBV10-3; j_call: TRBJ2-7; clone_size: .; d_call: TRBD2; cdr3_aa: CAISRGLAPDEQYF; cdr3_nt: TGTGCCATCAGCCGGGGACTAGCTCCCGACGAGCAGTACTTC
v_call: TRBV10-3; j_call: TRBJ2-1; clone_size: .; d_call: TRBD2; cdr3_aa: CAISKREGDGNEQFF; cdr3_nt: TGTGCCATCAGTAAGCGGGAGGGAGATGGGAATGAGCAGTTCTTC
v_call: TRBV5-1; j_call: TRBJ2-3; clone_size: .; d_call: .; cdr3_aa: CASSLDGSGTDTQYF; cdr3_nt: TGCGCCAGCAGCTTGGACGGGAGTGGAACAGATACGCAGTATTTT
v_call: TRBV11-3; j_call: TRBJ2-3; clone_size: .; d_call: TRBD1; cdr3_aa: CASSPGTVTDTQYF; cdr3_nt: TGTGCCAGCAGCCCCGGGACAGTCACAGATACGCAGTATTTT
v_call: TRBV6-1; j_call: TRBJ1-2; clone_size: .; d_call: TRBD1; cdr3_aa: CASIDRGYGYTF; cdr3_nt: TGTGCCAGCATTGACAGGGGCTATGGCTACACCTTC
v_call: TRBV28; j_call: TRBJ2-1; clone_size: .; d_call: .; cdr3_aa: CASSLYSGEIYNEQFF; cdr3_nt: TGTGCCAGCAGTTTATATAGTGGGGAGATCTACAATGAGCAGTTCTTC
v_call: TRBV9; j_call: TRBJ2-3; clone_size: .; d_call: TRBD1; cdr3_aa: CASSVDRGEDTQYF; cdr3_nt: TGTGCCAGCAGCGTCGACAGGGGAGAGGATACGCAGTATTTT
v_call: TRBV30; j_call: TRBJ2-1; clone_size: once; d_call: .; cdr3_aa: CAWKVHSYNEQFF; cdr3_nt: TGTGCCTGGAAAGTCCACTCCTACAATGAGCAGTTCTTC
v_call: TRBV7-3; j_call: TRBJ2-7; clone_size: .; d_call: TRBD1; cdr3_aa: CASSFAGGGYEQYF; cdr3_nt: TGTGCCAGCAGCTTCGCAGGGGGCGGCTACGAGCAGTACTTC
v_call: TRBV18; j_call: TRBJ1-2; clone_size: .; d_call: .; cdr3_aa: CASSPDSMYGYTF; cdr3_nt: TGTGCCAGCTCACCTGACAGCATGTATGGCTACACCTTC
v_call: TRBV9; j_call: TRBJ2-1; clone_size: .; d_call: .; cdr3_aa: CASSVDPTSSNEQFF; cdr3_nt: TGTGCCAGCAGCGTAGACCCTACTAGTTCCAATGAGCAGTTCTTC
v_call: TRBV19; j_call: TRBJ1-5; clone_size: .; d_call: TRBD1; cdr3_aa: CASSKAPGTGVSQHF; cdr3_nt: TGTGCCAGTAGTAAGGCTCCGGGGACAGGGGTATCCCAGCATTTT
v_call: TRBV5-6; j_call: TRBJ2-3; clone_size: .; d_call: TRBD2; cdr3_aa: CASSLGLAGGDTQYF; cdr3_nt: TGTGCCAGCAGCTTGGGGCTAGCGGGAGGAGATACGCAGTATTTT
v_call: TRBV9; j_call: TRBJ2-7; clone_size: .; d_call: .; cdr3_aa: CASSVPRFAYEQYF; cdr3_nt: TGTGCCAGCAGCGTACCGCGGTTCGCCTACGAGCAGTACTTC
v_call: TRBV28; j_call: TRBJ1-1; clone_size: .; d_call: .; cdr3_aa: CASSLSGIEAFF; cdr3_nt: TGTGCCAGCAGTTTAAGCGGAATTGAAGCTTTCTTT
v_call: TRBV11-2; j_call: TRBJ2-1; clone_size: .; d_call: .; cdr3_aa: CASSFSRNEQFF; cdr3_nt: TGTGCCAGCAGTTTTAGCAGGAATGAGCAGTTCTTC
v_call: TRBV30; j_call: TRBJ2-3; clone_size: .; d_call: .; cdr3_aa: CAWSVATGTDTQYF; cdr3_nt: TGTGCCTGGAGCGTAGCGACGGGCACAGATACGCAGTATTTT
v_call: TRBV7-6; j_call: TRBJ2-5; clone_size: .; d_call: .; cdr3_aa: CASSLIGAEETQYF; cdr3_nt: TGTGCCAGCAGCTTAATTGGGGCAGAAGAGACCCAGTACTTC
v_call: TRBV7-2; j_call: TRBJ1-1; clone_size: .; d_call: .; cdr3_aa: CASSLGANTEAFF; cdr3_nt: TGTGCCAGCAGCTTAGGTGCGAACACTGAAGCTTTCTTT
v_call: TRBV4-2; j_call: TRBJ1-1; clone_size: .; d_call: .; cdr3_aa: CASSQDPGKTEAFF; cdr3_nt: TGTGCCAGCAGCCAAGATCCGGGGAAAACTGAAGCTTTCTTT
v_call: TRBV4-2; j_call: TRBJ2-1; clone_size: .; d_call: .; cdr3_aa: CASSQEEVLGQFF; cdr3_nt: TGTGCCAGCAGCCAAGAGGAGGTCCTAGGGCAGTTCTTC
v_call: TRBV2; j_call: TRBJ2-7; clone_size: .; d_call: TRBD2; cdr3_aa: CASRGGKGLSSYEQYF; cdr3_nt: TGTGCCAGCAGGGGGGGGAAGGGACTGAGCTCCTACGAGCAGTACTTC
v_call: TRBV28; j_call: TRBJ2-1; clone_size: .; d_call: TRBD2; cdr3_aa: CASSPPLTSGSGNEQFF; cdr3_nt: TGTGCCAGCAGTCCCCCCCTTACTAGCGGGAGTGGTAATGAGCAGTTCTTC
v_call: TRBV5-1; j_call: TRBJ2-7; clone_size: .; d_call: .; cdr3_aa: CASSLATAYEQYF; cdr3_nt: TGCGCCAGCAGCTTGGCTACAGCCTACGAGCAGTACTTC
v_call: TRBV4-1; j_call: TRBJ1-5; clone_size: once; d_call: .; cdr3_aa: CASSQVGSNQPQHF; cdr3_nt: TGCGCCAGCAGCCAAGTAGGGTCCAATCAGCCCCAGCATTTT
v_call: TRBV4-3; j_call: TRBJ2-2; clone_size: .; d_call: TRBD2; cdr3_aa: CASSQDVGLARTGELFF; cdr3_nt: TGCGCCAGCAGCCAAGATGTAGGACTAGCGCGCACCGGGGAGCTGTTTTTT
v_call: TRBV15; j_call: TRBJ1-4; clone_size: .; d_call: .; cdr3_aa: CATSRDTATNEKLFF; cdr3_nt: TGTGCCACCAGCAGAGATACTGCAACTAATGAAAAACTGTTTTTT
v_call: TRBV4-3; j_call: TRBJ2-1; clone_size: .; d_call: TRBD2; cdr3_aa: CASSQDGGSMNNEQFF; cdr3_nt: TGCGCCAGCAGCCAAGATGGCGGGAGTATGAACAATGAGCAGTTCTTC
v_call: TRBV25-1; j_call: TRBJ2-7; clone_size: .; d_call: .; cdr3_aa: CASRGAAYEQYF; cdr3_nt: TGTGCCAGCAGGGGTGCAGCCTACGAGCAGTACTTC
v_call: TRBV5-1; j_call: TRBJ2-5; clone_size: .; d_call: .; cdr3_aa: CASRGEGRLQETQYF; cdr3_nt: TGCGCCAGCAGGGGAGAAGGACGGCTCCAAGAGACCCAGTACTTC
v_call: TRBV28; j_call: TRBJ2-3; clone_size: .; d_call: .; cdr3_aa: CASSSEFRGRDRNTQYF; cdr3_nt: TGTGCCAGCAGTTCCGAATTCAGGGGCAGGGATCGTAATACGCAGTATTTT
v_call: TRBV7-8; j_call: TRBJ2-1; clone_size: once; d_call: .; cdr3_aa: CASSLGSRDNEQFF; cdr3_nt: TGTGCCAGCAGCCTGGGCTCGCGGGACAATGAGCAGTTCTTC
v_call: TRBV7-3; j_call: TRBJ2-3; clone_size: .; d_call: TRBD2; cdr3_aa: CASSDLAGVPTDTQYF; cdr3_nt: TGTGCCAGCAGCGACTTAGCGGGAGTCCCCACAGATACGCAGTATTTT
v_call: TRBV12-2; j_call: TRBJ2-7; clone_size: once; d_call: .; cdr3_aa: CASRLVGGLAGVVNEQYF; cdr3_nt: TGTGCAAGTCGCTTAGTAGGGGGACTAGCGGGAGTGGTTAACGAGCAGTACTTC
v_call: TRBV28; j_call: TRBJ2-5; clone_size: .; d_call: .; cdr3_aa: CASSSGTLQETQYF; cdr3_nt: TGTGCCAGCAGTTCTGGGACACTACAAGAGACCCAGTACTTC
v_call: TRBV28; j_call: TRBJ1-2; clone_size: .; d_call: .; cdr3_aa: CASSLSLGYTF; cdr3_nt: TGTGCCAGCAGTTTATCTCTTGGCTACACCTTC
v_call: TRBV7-2; j_call: TRBJ1-5; clone_size: .; d_call: .; cdr3_aa: CASSLVMSEGQPQHF; cdr3_nt: TGTGCCAGCAGCTTAGTTATGTCGGAGGGGCAGCCCCAGCATTTT
v_call: TRBV28; j_call: TRBJ2-3; clone_size: .; d_call: TRBD1; cdr3_aa: CASSPETGGMKTDTQYF; cdr3_nt: TGTGCCAGCAGTCCTGAGACAGGGGGAATGAAAACAGATACGCAGTATTTT
v_call: TRBV6-5; j_call: TRBJ2-5; clone_size: .; d_call: .; cdr3_aa: CASSYGHTQETQYF; cdr3_nt: TGTGCCAGCAGTTACGGGCACACACAAGAGACCCAGTACTTC
v_call: TRBV28; j_call: TRBJ2-7; clone_size: .; d_call: TRBD1; cdr3_aa: CASSLERQGSYEQYF; cdr3_nt: TGTGCCAGCAGTTTAGAGAGACAGGGATCCTACGAGCAGTACTTC
v_call: TRBV28; j_call: TRBJ2-7; clone_size: .; d_call: TRBD2; cdr3_aa: CASSFFPGLAGSYEQYF; cdr3_nt: TGTGCCAGCAGTTTTTTTCCGGGACTAGCGGGGTCCTACGAGCAGTACTTC
v_call: TRBV4-1; j_call: TRBJ2-5; clone_size: .; d_call: TRBD2; cdr3_aa: CASSQGWRGEKREGLETQYF; cdr3_nt: TGCGCCAGCAGCCAAGGGTGGAGGGGCGAAAAGCGGGAGGGCCTAGAGACCCAGTACTTC
v_call: TRBV2; j_call: TRBJ2-7; clone_size: .; d_call: .; cdr3_aa: CASSEGTLTSYEQYF; cdr3_nt: TGTGCCAGCAGTGAAGGGACACTGACCTCCTACGAGCAGTACTTC
v_call: TRBV27; j_call: TRBJ2-7; clone_size: .; d_call: .; cdr3_aa: CASSYTGADAYEQYF; cdr3_nt: TGTGCCAGCAGTTATACCGGGGCCGACGCCTACGAGCAGTACTTC
v_call: TRBV4-2; j_call: TRBJ1-1; clone_size: .; d_call: .; cdr3_aa: CASSQDMGQMNTEAFF; cdr3_nt: TGTGCCAGCAGCCAAGATATGGGACAAATGAACACTGAAGCTTTCTTT
v_call: TRBV5-3; j_call: TRBJ2-7; clone_size: once; d_call: .; cdr3_aa: CARSLAGVYYEQYF; cdr3_nt: TGTGCCAGAAGCTTGGCGGGAGTCTACTACGAGCAGTACTTC
v_call: TRBV9; j_call: TRBJ2-7; clone_size: .; d_call: .; cdr3_aa: CASSVGQSYEQYF; cdr3_nt: TGTGCCAGCAGCGTAGGACAATCCTACGAGCAGTACTTC
v_call: TRBV6-6; j_call: TRBJ2-7; clone_size: .; d_call: TRBD1; cdr3_aa: CASSPTGGASYEQYF; cdr3_nt: TGTGCCAGCAGTCCCACAGGGGGCGCCTCCTACGAGCAGTACTTC
v_call: TRBV18; j_call: TRBJ2-7; clone_size: .; d_call: .; cdr3_aa: CASSPLGQALGGEQYF; cdr3_nt: TGTGCCAGCTCACCATTGGGCCAGGCCCTAGGTGGGGAGCAGTACTTC
v_call: TRBV19; j_call: TRBJ2-5; clone_size: .; d_call: .; cdr3_aa: CASRRLLGGRETQYF; cdr3_nt: TGTGCCAGTAGGAGGCTCCTAGGAGGGCGAGAGACCCAGTACTTC